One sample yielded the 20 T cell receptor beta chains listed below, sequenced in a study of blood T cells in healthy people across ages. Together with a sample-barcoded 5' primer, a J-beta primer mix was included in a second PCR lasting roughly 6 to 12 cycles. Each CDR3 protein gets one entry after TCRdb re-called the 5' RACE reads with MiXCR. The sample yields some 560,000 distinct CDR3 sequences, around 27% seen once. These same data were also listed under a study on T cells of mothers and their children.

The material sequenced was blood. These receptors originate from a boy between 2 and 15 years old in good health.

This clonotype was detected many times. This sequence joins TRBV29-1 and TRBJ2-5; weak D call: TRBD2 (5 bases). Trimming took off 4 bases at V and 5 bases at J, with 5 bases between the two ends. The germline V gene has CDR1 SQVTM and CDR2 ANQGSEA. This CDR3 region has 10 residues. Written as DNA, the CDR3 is TGCAGCGTTGGGGAGGAGACCCAGTACTTC. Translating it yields CSVGEETQYF.

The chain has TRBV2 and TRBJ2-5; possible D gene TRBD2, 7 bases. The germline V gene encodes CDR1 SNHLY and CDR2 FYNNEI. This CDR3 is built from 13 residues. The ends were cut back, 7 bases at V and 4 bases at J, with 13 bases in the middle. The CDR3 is CASTRGARETQYF. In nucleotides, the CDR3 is TGTGCCAGCACCCGGGGGGCCCGAGAGACCCAGTACTTC. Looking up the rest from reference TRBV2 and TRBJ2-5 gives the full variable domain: EPEVTQTPSHQVTQMGQEVILRCVPISNHLYFYWYRQILGQKVEFLVSFYNNEISEKSEIFDDQFSVERPDGSNFTLKIRSTKLEDSAMYFCASTRGARETQYFGPGTRLLVL.

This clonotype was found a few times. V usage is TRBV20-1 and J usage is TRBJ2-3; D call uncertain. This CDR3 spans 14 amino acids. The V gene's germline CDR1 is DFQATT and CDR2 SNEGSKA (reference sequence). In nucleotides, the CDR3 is TGCAGCGCCCCGTTCGGAGTTGATGCGGATACGCAGTATTTT. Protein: CSAPFGVDADTQYF.

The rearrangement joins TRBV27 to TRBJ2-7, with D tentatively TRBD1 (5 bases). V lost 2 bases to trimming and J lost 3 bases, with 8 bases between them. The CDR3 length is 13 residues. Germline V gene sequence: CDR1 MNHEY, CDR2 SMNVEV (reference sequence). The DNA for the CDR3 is TGTGCCAGCAGTTTACTGGGGCGCTACGAGCAGTACTTC. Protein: CASSLLGRYEQYF.

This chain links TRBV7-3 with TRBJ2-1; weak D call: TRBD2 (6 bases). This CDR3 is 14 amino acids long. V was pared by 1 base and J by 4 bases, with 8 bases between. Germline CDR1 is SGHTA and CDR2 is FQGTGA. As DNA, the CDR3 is TGTGCCAGCAGCTTAAACGGACTATACAATGAGCAGTTCTTC. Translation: CASSLNGLYNEQFF.

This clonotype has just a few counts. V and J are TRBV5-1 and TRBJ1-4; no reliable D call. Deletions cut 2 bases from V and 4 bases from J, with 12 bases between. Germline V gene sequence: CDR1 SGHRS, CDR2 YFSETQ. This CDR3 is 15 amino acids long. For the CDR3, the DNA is TGCGCCAGCAGCTTCCTTAAGAACCTTAATGAAAAACTGTTTTTT. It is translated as CASSFLKNLNEKLFF.

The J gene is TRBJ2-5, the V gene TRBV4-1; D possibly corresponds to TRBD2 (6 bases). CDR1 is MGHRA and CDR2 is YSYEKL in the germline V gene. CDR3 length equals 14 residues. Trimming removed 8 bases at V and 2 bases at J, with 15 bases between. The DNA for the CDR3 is TGCGCCAGCCGACCCACGGGACTGCAAGAGACCCAGTACTTC. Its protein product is CASRPTGLQETQYF.

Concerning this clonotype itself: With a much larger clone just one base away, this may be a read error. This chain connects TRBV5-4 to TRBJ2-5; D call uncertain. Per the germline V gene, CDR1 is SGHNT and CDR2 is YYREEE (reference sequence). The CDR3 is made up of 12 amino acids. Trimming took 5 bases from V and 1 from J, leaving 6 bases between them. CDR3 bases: TGTGCCAGCAGGCGGTCCCAAGAGACCCAGTACTTC. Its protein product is CASRRSQETQYF.

This CDR3 is CASSPRTGSTDTQYF. Written as DNA, the CDR3 is TGTGCCAGCAGTCCCAGGACAGGGTCCACAGATACGCAGTATTTT. The chain employs TRBV6-5 and TRBJ2-3, with TRBD1 identical over 8 bases. Germline trimming cut 5 bases from V and 2 bases from J; bases unmatched to any gene: 6. The CDR3 covers 15 residues. Germline lookup yields CDR1 MNHEY and CDR2 SVGAGI.

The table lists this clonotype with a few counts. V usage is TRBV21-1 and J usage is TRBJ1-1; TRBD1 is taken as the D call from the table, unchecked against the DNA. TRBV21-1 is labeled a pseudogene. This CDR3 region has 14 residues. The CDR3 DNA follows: TGTGCCAGCCGACGGGGACGATTGAACACTGAAGCTTTCTTT. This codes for CASRRGRLNTEAFF.

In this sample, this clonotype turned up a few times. The CDR3 spells CASTSSGYNEQFF. The CDR3 DNA follows: TGTGCCAGCACCTCCTCGGGGTACAATGAGCAGTTCTTC. The gene calls are TRBV12-3 or TRBV12-4 and TRBJ2-1; tentatively, D is TRBD2 (5 bases). CDR3 length: 13 amino acids. The germline V and J ends were trimmed by 7 bases and 4 bases, with 11 bases remaining between them.

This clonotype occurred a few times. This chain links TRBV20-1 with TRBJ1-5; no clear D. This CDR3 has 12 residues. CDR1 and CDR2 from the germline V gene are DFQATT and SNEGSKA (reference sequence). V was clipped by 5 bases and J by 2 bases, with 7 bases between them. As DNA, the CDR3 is TGCAGTGCTGGGAGGGGCAATCAGCCCCAGCATTTT. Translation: CSAGRGNQPQHF.

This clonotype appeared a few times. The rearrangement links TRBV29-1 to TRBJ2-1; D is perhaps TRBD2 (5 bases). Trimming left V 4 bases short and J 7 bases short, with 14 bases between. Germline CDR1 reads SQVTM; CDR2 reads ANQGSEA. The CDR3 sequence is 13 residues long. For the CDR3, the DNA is TGCAGCGTTGTGACGGGGATAAGGAATGAGCAGTTCTTC. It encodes CSVVTGIRNEQFF.

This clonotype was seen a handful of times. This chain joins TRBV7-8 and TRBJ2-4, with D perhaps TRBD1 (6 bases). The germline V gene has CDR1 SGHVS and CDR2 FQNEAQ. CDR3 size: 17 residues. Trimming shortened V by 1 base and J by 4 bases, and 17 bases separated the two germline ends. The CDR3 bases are TGTGCCAGCAGCTTAGGGATACAGGGCCCCCCTAAAAACATTCAGTACTTC. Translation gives CASSLGIQGPPKNIQYF.

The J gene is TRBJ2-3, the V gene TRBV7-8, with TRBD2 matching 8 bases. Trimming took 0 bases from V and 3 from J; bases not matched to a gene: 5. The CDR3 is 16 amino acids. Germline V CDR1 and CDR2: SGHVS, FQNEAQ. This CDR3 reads CASSLASGALTDTQYF. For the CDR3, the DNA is TGTGCCAGCAGCTTAGCTAGCGGGGCTCTTACAGATACGCAGTATTTT.

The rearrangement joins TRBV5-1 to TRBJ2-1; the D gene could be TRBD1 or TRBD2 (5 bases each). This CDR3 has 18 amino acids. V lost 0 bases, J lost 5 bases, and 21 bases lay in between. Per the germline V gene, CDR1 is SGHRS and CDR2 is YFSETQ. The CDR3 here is CASSLEFGDPGPNNEQFF. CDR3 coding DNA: TGCGCCAGCAGCTTGGAATTTGGGGACCCCGGGCCCAACAATGAGCAGTTCTTC.

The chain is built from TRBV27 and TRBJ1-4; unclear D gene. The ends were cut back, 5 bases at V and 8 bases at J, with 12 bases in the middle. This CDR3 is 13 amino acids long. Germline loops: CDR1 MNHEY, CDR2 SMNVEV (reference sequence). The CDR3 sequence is CASSAFTFEKLFF. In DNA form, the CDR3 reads TGTGCCAGCAGTGCGTTTACCTTCGAAAAACTGTTTTTT.

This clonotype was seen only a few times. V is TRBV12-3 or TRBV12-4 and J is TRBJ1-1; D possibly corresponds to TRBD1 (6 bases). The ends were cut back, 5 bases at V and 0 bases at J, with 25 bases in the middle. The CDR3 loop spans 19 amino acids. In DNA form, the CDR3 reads TGTGCCAGCAGTCTCTTGGGCCCCTCGGGGGGGCTGATGAACACTGAAGCTTTCTTT. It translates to CASSLLGPSGGLMNTEAFF.

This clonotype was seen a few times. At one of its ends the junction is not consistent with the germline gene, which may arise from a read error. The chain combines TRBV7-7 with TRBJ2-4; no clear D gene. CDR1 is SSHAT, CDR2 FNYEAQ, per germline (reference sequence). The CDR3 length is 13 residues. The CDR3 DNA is TGTGCTAGCACCCCGTTTGGTTTAAACATTCAGTACTTC. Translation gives CASTPFGLNIQYF. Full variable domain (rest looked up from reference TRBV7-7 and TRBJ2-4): GAGVSQSPRYKVTKRGQDVTLRCDPISSHATLYWYQQALGQGPEFLTYFNYEAQPDKSGLPSDRFSAERPEGSISTLTIQRTEQRDSAMYRCASTPFGLNIQYFGAGTRLSVL.

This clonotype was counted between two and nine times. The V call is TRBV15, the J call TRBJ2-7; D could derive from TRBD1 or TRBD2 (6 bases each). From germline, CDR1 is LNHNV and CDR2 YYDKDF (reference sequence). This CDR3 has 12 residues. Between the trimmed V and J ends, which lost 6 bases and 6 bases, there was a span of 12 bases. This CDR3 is CATRGGPSEQYF. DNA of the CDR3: TGTGCCACCAGAGGGGGGCCGAGCGAGCAGTACTTC.